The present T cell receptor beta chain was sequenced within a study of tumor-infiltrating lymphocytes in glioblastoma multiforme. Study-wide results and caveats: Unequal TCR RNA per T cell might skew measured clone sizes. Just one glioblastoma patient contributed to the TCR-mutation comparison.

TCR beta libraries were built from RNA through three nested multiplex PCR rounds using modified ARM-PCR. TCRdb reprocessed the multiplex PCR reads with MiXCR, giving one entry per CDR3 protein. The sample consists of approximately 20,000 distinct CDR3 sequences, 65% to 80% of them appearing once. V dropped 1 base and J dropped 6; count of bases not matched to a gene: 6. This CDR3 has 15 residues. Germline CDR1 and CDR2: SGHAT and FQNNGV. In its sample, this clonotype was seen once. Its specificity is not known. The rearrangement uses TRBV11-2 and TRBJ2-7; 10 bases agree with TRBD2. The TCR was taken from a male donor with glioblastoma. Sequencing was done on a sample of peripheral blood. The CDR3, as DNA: TGTGCCAGCAGCTTAGGAACTAGCGGGATGGGCGAGCAGTACTTC. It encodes CASSLGTSGMGEQYF.